The present entry profiles one TCR beta chain with its context. The sample comes from a study of PD-L1 blockade in urothelial cancer. Study-wide background: At 6 weeks and at 3 weeks (second dose) after treatment start, blood was analyzed. T cells numbered a median of approximately 140,000 in the blood samples.

Spike-ins of synthetic TCR analog templates went into each PCR. The protocol was immunoSEQ multiplex PCR, while the TCRdb copy is restricted to in-frame clones and leaves out a portion. Found here are around 46,000 clones, almost 85% of them singletons; the top ten hold around 13%. Time point defined: peripheral blood 6 weeks after treatment start. Sampling of each patient yielded between 1 and 8 specimens, collected pretreatment and on-treatment. The CDR3 consists of 14 residues. V was cut by 5 bases and J by 8 bases, with 15 bases left in between. The germline V gene encodes CDR1 SGHTA and CDR2 FQGNSA.

The sequences come from PBMCs, collected around atezolizumab (anti-PD-L1) treatment. The receptor was isolated from a man aged 55 to 70 with urothelial cancer. J is TRBJ1-4 and V is TRBV7-2; D possibly corresponds to TRBD1 (6 bases). This chain's CDR3 is CASSPDRLKEKLFF. CDR3 coding DNA: TGTGCCAGCAGCCCCGACAGGTTAAAGGAAAAACTGTTTTTT.